This T cell receptor beta chain appears in the sequencing data of a study of T-cell memory formation after mild COVID-19. The CDR3 spans 14 residues. Per germline, CDR1 SGHRS and CDR2 YFSETQ. Trimming removed 1 base from V and 0 bases from J, with 5 bases in between. The authors produced TCR alpha and TCR beta cDNA libraries with sample barcodes and UMIs by 5'RACE using constant-segment primers. TCRdb ran MiXCR on the 5' RACE reads and lists one entry per CDR3 protein. Seen here are about 50,000 distinct CDR3 sequences, 10% to 15% observed once, and the top ten hold roughly a quarter. This receptor was obtained from a young man who had mild COVID-19 (a few samples of this study predate the infection). Cell type and time point are not known. Sequences were obtained from PBMCs or a T cell subset sorted from them (not recorded which). This chain joins TRBV5-1 and TRBJ2-1; D is unclear. Here the CDR3 reads CASSLRASYNEQFF. As DNA, the CDR3 is TGCGCCAGCAGCTTGAGAGCCTCCTACAATGAGCAGTTCTTC.